This T cell receptor beta chain was sequenced in a study of cytomegalovirus exposure and HLA in healthy donors. Germline CDR1 reads SEHNR; CDR2 reads FQNEAQ (reference sequence). The V end was cut by 4 bases, the J end by 2 bases, with 5 bases between. This CDR3 has 12 amino acids. PCR involved 60 Vbeta and 13 Jbeta primers. The method was immunoSEQ multiplex PCR; TCRdb's version includes in-frame clones alone and lacks a portion of them. Of some 150,000 clones listed, just over 75% are singletons. Sequencing was carried out using PBMCs. This sequence joins TRBV7-9 and TRBJ1-2; no firm D call. This TCR came from a woman under 40 in good health and CMV-seropositive. The CDR3, as DNA: TGTGCCAGCAGCTCCGGGAACTATGGCTACACCTTC. Its translation: CASSSGNYGYTF.